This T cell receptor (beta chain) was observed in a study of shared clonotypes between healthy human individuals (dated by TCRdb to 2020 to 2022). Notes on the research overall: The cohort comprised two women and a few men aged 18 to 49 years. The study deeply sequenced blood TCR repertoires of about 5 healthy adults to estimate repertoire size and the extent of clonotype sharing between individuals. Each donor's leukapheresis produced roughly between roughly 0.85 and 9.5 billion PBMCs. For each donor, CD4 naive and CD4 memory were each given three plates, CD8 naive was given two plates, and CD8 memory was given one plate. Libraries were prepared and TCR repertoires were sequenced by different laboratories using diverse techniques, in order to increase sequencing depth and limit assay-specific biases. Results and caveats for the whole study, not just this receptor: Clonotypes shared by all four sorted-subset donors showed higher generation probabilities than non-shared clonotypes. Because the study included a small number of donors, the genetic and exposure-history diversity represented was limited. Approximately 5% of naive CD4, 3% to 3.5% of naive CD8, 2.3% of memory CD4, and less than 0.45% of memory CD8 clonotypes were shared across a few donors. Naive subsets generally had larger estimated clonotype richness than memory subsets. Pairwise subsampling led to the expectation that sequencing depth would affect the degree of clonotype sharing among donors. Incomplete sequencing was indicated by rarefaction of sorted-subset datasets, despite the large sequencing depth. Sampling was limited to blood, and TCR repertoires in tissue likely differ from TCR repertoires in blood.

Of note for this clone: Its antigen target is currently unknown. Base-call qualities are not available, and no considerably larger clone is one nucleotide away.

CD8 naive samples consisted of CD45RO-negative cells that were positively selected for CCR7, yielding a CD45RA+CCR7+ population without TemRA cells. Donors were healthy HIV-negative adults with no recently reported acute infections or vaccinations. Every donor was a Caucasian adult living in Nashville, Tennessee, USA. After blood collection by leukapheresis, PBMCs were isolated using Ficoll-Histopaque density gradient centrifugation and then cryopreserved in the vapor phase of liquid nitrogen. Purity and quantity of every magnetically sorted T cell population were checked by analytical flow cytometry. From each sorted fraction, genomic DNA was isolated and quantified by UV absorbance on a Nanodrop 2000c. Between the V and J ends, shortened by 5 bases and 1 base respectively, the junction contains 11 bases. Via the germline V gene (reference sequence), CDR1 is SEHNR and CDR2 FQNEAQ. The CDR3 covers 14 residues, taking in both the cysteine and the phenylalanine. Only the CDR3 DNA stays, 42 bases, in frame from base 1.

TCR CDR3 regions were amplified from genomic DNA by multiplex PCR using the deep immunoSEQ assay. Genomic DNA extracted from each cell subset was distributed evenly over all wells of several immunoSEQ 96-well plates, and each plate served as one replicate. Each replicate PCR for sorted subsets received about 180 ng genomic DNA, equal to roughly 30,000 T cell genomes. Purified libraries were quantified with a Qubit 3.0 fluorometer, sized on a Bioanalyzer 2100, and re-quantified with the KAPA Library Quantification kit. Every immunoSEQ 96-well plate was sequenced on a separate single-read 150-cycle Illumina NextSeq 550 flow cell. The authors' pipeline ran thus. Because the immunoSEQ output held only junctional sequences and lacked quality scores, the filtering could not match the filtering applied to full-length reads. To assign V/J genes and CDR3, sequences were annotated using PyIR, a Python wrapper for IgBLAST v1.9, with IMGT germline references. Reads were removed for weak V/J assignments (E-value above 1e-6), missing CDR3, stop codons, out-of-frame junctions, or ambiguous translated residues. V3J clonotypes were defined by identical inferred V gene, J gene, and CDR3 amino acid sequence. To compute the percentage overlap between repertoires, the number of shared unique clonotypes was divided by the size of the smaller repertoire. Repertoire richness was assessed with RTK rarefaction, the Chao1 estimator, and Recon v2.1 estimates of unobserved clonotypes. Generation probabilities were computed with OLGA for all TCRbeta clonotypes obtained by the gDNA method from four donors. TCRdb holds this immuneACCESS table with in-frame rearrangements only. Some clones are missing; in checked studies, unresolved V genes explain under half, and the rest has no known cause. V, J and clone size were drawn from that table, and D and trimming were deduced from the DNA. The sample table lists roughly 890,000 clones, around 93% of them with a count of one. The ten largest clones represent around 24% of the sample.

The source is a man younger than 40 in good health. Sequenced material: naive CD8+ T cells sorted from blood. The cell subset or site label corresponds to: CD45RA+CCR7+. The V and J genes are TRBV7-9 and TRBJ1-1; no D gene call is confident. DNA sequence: TGTGCCAGCAGCCCCCGGGTCGGGAACACTGAAGCTTTCTTT. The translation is CASSPRVGNTEAFF.